Below, 10 T cell receptor beta chains from the same sample are listed, as sequenced in a study of Graves' ophthalmopathy and Graves' hyperthyroidism. The study amplified TCR beta CDR3 regions using RNA transcripts. The first-round RT-PCR employed HTBI primers together with the Qiagen OneStep RT-PCR kit. A multiplex PCR was then performed as the second round. MiXCR was run by TCRdb on the multiplex PCR reads, yielding one entry per CDR3 protein. The repertoire has 300,000 to 400,000 distinct CDR3 sequences, roughly a sixth of them found once; the top ten carry approximately 13%. Material for sequencing was peripheral blood. These receptors came from an adult man with Graves' ophthalmopathy.

The sample holds many counts of this clonotype. The chain joins TRBV27 to TRBJ1-2, with D unresolved. With 0 bases removed from V and 1 base from J, the gap between germline ends came to 6 bases. This CDR3 has 14 residues. The germline gives CDR1 MNHEY, CDR2 SMNVEV (reference sequence). CDR3 sequence: CASSLSRVNYGYTF. The CDR3 DNA sequence: TGTGCCAGCAGTTTATCAAGGGTTAACTATGGCTACACCTTC.

In this sample, this clonotype turned up many times. This rearrangement joins TRBV7-2 to TRBJ1-2, with D uncertain. V was shortened by 0 bases and J by 3 bases, with 11 bases between the two germline ends. The V gene's germline CDR1 is SGHTA and CDR2 FQGNSA. This CDR3 contains 15 residues. CDR3 in amino acids: CASSLADQSHYGYTF. The CDR3 bases are TGTGCCAGCAGCTTAGCTGATCAGTCTCACTATGGCTACACCTTC.

This clonotype was recorded at least ten times. The chain is built from TRBV27 and TRBJ1-1, with 10 bases aligning to TRBD1. CDR3 length: 18 amino acids. The junction had 14 bases not matched to a gene; V was cut back by 7 bases and J by 0 bases. Germline V CDR1 and CDR2: MNHEY, SMNVEV (reference sequence). The CDR3: CASIKLRGTGALNTEAFF. CDR3 coding DNA: TGTGCCAGCATCAAACTGAGGGGGACAGGGGCCTTGAACACTGAAGCTTTCTTT.

Many counts were recorded for this clonotype. The V and J genes are TRBV5-1 and TRBJ2-7, with TRBD2 matching 12 bases. The length of the CDR3 is 17 residues. Losses at the gene ends were 4 bases for V and 4 bases for J; bases not matched to a gene: 12. Germline V gives CDR1 SGHRS, CDR2 YFSETQ. The chain's CDR3 is CASSQPRTSGKSYEQYF. The CDR3 region has the DNA TGCGCCAGCAGCCAACCCCGGACTAGCGGGAAATCGTACGAGCAGTACTTC.

The chain joins TRBV6-1 to TRBJ1-1; D uncertain. The ends were cut back, 5 bases at V and 3 bases at J, with 10 bases in the middle. Germline values: CDR1 MNHNS, CDR2 SASEGT. CDR3 length: 13 amino acids. CDR3 residues: CASSLRWDTEAFF. In nucleotides, the CDR3 is TGTGCCAGCAGTCTAAGATGGGACACTGAAGCTTTCTTT.

This clonotype was seen many times. This chain joins TRBV5-6 and TRBJ1-1, with 7 bases that match TRBD1. CDR1 SGHDT and CDR2 YYEEEE come from the germline V gene. The CDR3 runs to 17 residues. Trimming at V came to 3 bases and at J to 4 bases, leaving 15 bases not matched to a gene. This chain's CDR3 is CASSSSGQPHRITEAFF. The CDR3 nucleotides read TGTGCCAGCAGCTCGTCGGGACAGCCCCACCGGATCACTGAAGCTTTCTTT.

This clonotype was detected many times. The CDR3 DNA is TGCAGTGCTAGAGATAGTACTAGCGGGACCTACGAGCAGTACTTC. Protein product: CSARDSTSGTYEQYF. The chain joins TRBV20-1 to TRBJ2-7; TRBD2 matches 10 bases. The J segment lost 2 bases and the V segment lost 0 bases, leaving 4 bases of the junction unmatched. CDR3 length: 15 amino acids. Germline V gene lookup returns CDR1 DFQATT and CDR2 SNEGSKA (reference sequence).

A remark on this clonotype: Likely a read error: the CDR3 ends without its conserved phenylalanine or tryptophan. This chain connects TRBV19 to TRBJ2-1; D is possibly TRBD2 (5 bases). CDR1 is LNHDA, CDR2 SQIVND, per germline (reference sequence). Deletions cut 1 base from V and 10 bases from J, with 20 bases between. The CDR3 is 16 amino acids. CDR3 loop: CASSIVTSSLRGEQFL. The CDR3, as DNA: TGTGCCAGTAGTATAGTAACGTCTAGCCTAAGAGGGGAGCAGTTCTTA.

Notes on this clonotype: A much larger clone lies one base from this, so it may be a read error. This rearrangement joins TRBV19 to TRBJ1-2, with a tentative D call TRBD1 (6 bases). This CDR3 has 14 amino acids. In germline, CDR1 is LNHDA, CDR2 SQIVND (reference sequence). Between the trimmed V and J ends, which lost 3 bases and 0 bases, there was a span of 8 bases. CDR3 amino acids: CASSIGQTNYGYTF. CDR3 bases: TGTGCCAGTAGTATCGGACAGACTAACTATGGCTACACCTTC.

This clonotype has a handful of counts. The CDR3 DNA reads as TGTGCCAGCAGTTTACGGACTAGCGGGTACGAGCAGTACTTC. It codes for CASSLRTSGYEQYF. The rearrangement joins TRBV12-3 or TRBV12-4 to TRBJ2-7, with 11 bases aligning to TRBD2. The CDR3 covers 14 residues. J was trimmed by 4 bases and V by 2 bases; bases with no gene match: 1.